A selection of T cell receptor beta chains follows, all from one sample in a study of blood T cells in healthy people across ages. TCRdb reanalysed the 5' RACE reads using MiXCR and keeps one entry per CDR3 protein. Of 1.5 million to 1.9 million distinct CDR3 sequences in the sample, 35% to 45% were seen once. The sequenced sample was blood. All receptors come from a woman between 18 and 30 years old in good health. The CDR3 runs from the conserved cysteine through the conserved F or W. The D gene is left open where the match is weak. Clone size appears in some rows only: once, few, many, or a class for an expanded clone.

clone size: many
V gene: TRBV7-2
D gene: .
J gene: TRBJ2-7
CDR3 protein: CASSLDLSYEQYF
CDR3 DNA: TGTGCCAGCAGCTTAGATCTGTCCTACGAGCAGTACTTC

clone size: .
V gene: TRBV12-3/TRBV12-4
D gene: .
J gene: TRBJ1-2
CDR3 protein: CASRTQNRGYTF
CDR3 DNA: TGTGCCAGCAGAACACAGAATCGTGGCTACACCTTC

clone size: few
V gene: TRBV6-2/TRBV6-3
D gene: .
J gene: TRBJ1-4
CDR3 protein: CASSAVGLSDQTTNEKLFF
CDR3 DNA: TGTGCCAGCAGTGCCGTCGGGTTGTCGGATCAGACAACTAATGAAAAACTGTTTTTT

clone size: .
V gene: TRBV20-1
D gene: .
J gene: TRBJ1-5
CDR3 protein: CSATQDSNQPQHF
CDR3 DNA: TGCAGTGCTACACAGGATAGCAATCAGCCCCAGCATTTT

clone size: .
V gene: TRBV5-1
D gene: TRBD1
J gene: TRBJ2-7
CDR3 protein: CASSRGQQLLYEQYF
CDR3 DNA: TGCGCCAGCAGCCGGGGACAGCAACTTCTCTACGAGCAGTACTTC

clone size: many
V gene: TRBV29-1
D gene: TRBD2
J gene: TRBJ2-1
CDR3 protein: CSVATSGPNEQFF
CDR3 DNA: TGCAGCGTTGCGACTAGCGGGCCGAATGAGCAGTTCTTC

clone size: .
V gene: TRBV20-1
D gene: TRBD2
J gene: TRBJ2-7
CDR3 protein: CSARLGLADEQYF
CDR3 DNA: TGCAGTGCTAGACTGGGACTAGCGGACGAGCAGTACTTC

clone size: .
V gene: TRBV7-8
D gene: .
J gene: TRBJ2-1
CDR3 protein: CASSLYGDENEQFF
CDR3 DNA: TGTGCCAGCAGCCTATACGGGGACGAAAATGAGCAGTTCTTC

clone size: .
V gene: TRBV15
D gene: .
J gene: TRBJ2-7
CDR3 protein: CATADSGTVNSYEQYF
CDR3 DNA: TGTGCCACCGCGGATTCCGGGACCGTAAATTCCTACGAGCAGTACTTC

clone size: .
V gene: TRBV10-3
D gene: .
J gene: TRBJ2-1
CDR3 protein: CAISEFSGRRSSYNEQFF
CDR3 DNA: TGTGCCATCAGTGAATTTTCGGGACGCCGAAGCTCCTACAATGAGCAGTTCTTC

clone size: .
V gene: TRBV20-1
D gene: .
J gene: TRBJ2-5
CDR3 protein: CSARRQFGQETQYF
CDR3 DNA: TGCAGTGCGAGGCGACAGTTCGGCCAAGAGACCCAGTACTTC

clone size: .
V gene: TRBV7-9
D gene: .
J gene: TRBJ2-3
CDR3 protein: CASSLDGARSDTQYF
CDR3 DNA: TGTGCCAGCAGCTTAGATGGGGCTAGAAGTGATACGCAGTATTTT

clone size: .
V gene: TRBV20-1
D gene: TRBD2
J gene: TRBJ2-3
CDR3 protein: CSARELAGVLDTQYF
CDR3 DNA: TGCAGTGCTAGAGAACTAGCGGGAGTGTTAGATACGCAGTATTTT

clone size: .
V gene: TRBV6-2/TRBV6-3
D gene: .
J gene: TRBJ1-2
CDR3 protein: CASSYGFANYGYTF
CDR3 DNA: TGTGCCAGCAGTTACGGGTTTGCTAACTATGGCTACACCTTC

clone size: few
V gene: TRBV20-1
D gene: TRBD2
J gene: TRBJ2-1
CDR3 protein: CSASPLGLAGISYNEQFF
CDR3 DNA: TGCAGTGCTAGTCCTCTTGGACTAGCGGGTATTTCCTACAATGAGCAGTTCTTC

clone size: .
V gene: TRBV2
D gene: .
J gene: TRBJ2-4
CDR3 protein: CASRGPVAKNIQYF
CDR3 DNA: TGTGCCAGCAGGGGCCCAGTGGCCAAAAACATTCAGTACTTC

clone size: .
V gene: TRBV24-1
D gene: TRBD1
J gene: TRBJ2-6
CDR3 protein: CATSEWDSSGANVLTF
CDR3 DNA: TGTGCCACCAGTGAATGGGACAGCTCTGGGGCCAACGTCCTGACTTTC

clone size: few
V gene: TRBV6-2/TRBV6-3
D gene: TRBD2
J gene: TRBJ2-3
CDR3 protein: CASSLPGGGRRSDTQYF
CDR3 DNA: TGTGCCAGCAGCCTTCCCGGGGGGGGCCGAAGGTCTGATACGCAGTATTTT

clone size: .
V gene: TRBV7-9
D gene: .
J gene: TRBJ1-1
CDR3 protein: CASRDVGITEAFF
CDR3 DNA: TGTGCCAGCCGCGACGTGGGTATCACTGAAGCTTTCTTT

clone size: few
V gene: TRBV29-1
D gene: TRBD2
J gene: TRBJ2-4
CDR3 protein: CSLTGAAGGPKYF
CDR3 DNA: TGCAGCCTAACCGGGGCTGCGGGAGGGCCTAAGTACTTC

clone size: few
V gene: TRBV7-9
D gene: TRBD1
J gene: TRBJ2-1
CDR3 protein: CASTETGNEQFF
CDR3 DNA: TGTGCCAGCACCGAGACAGGGAATGAGCAGTTCTTC

clone size: few
V gene: TRBV7-9
D gene: .
J gene: TRBJ2-4
CDR3 protein: CASSSTGTPKNIQYF
CDR3 DNA: TGTGCCAGCAGCTCAACCGGGACCCCCAAAAACATTCAGTACTTC

clone size: once
V gene: TRBV7-2
D gene: TRBD2
J gene: TRBJ2-1
CDR3 protein: CASSTSSGRAYNEQFF
CDR3 DNA: TGTGCCAGCAGCACCTCTAGCGGGAGGGCCTACAATGAGCAGTTCTTC

clone size: few
V gene: TRBV5-1
D gene: TRBD2
J gene: TRBJ2-5
CDR3 protein: CASSLVGLGQYF
CDR3 DNA: TGCGCCAGCAGCTTGGTCGGACTAGGGCAGTACTTC

clone size: once
V gene: TRBV12-5
D gene: .
J gene: TRBJ1-1
CDR3 protein: CASAPRKGEAFF
CDR3 DNA: TGTGCTAGTGCTCCCCGGAAAGGTGAAGCTTTCTTT